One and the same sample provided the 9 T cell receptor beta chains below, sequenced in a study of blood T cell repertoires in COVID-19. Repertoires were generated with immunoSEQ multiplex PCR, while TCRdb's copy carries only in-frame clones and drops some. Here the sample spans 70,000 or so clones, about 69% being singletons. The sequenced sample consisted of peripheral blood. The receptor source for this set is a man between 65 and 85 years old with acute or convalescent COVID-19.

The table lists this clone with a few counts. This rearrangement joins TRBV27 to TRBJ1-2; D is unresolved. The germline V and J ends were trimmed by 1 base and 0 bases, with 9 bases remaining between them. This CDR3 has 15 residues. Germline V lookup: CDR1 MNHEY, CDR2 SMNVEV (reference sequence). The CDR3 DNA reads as TGTGCCAGCAGTTTATTTTCGTCAGCTAACTATGGCTACACCTTC. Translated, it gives CASSLFSSANYGYTF.

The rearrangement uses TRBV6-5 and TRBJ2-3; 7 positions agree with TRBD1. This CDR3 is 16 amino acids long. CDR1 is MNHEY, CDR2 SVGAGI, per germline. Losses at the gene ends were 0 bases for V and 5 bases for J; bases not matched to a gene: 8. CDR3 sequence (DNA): TGTGCCAGCAGTTACTCGACCTGGCAGGGGGTAGATACGCAGTATTTT. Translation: CASSYSTWQGVDTQYF.

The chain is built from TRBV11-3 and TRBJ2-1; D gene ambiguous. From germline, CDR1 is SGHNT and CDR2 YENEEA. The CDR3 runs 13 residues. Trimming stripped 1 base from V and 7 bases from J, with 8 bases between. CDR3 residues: CASSLGAVNEQFF. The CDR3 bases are TGTGCCAGCAGCTTAGGCGCCGTGAATGAGCAGTTCTTC.

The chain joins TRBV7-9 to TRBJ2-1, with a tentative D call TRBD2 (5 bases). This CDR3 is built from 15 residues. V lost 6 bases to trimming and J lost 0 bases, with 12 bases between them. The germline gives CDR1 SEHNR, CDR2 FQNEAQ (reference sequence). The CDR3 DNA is TGTGCCAGCAGTGCACAAGGGAGCTCCTACAATGAGCAGTTCTTC. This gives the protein CASSAQGSSYNEQFF.

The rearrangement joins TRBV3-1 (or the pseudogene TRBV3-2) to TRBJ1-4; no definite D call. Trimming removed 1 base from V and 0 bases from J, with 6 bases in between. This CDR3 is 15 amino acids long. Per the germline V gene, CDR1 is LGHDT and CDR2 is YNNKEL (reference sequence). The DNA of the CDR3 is TGTGCCAGCAGCCAAGGCGAGGCAACTAATGAAAAACTGTTTTTT. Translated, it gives CASSQGEATNEKLFF.

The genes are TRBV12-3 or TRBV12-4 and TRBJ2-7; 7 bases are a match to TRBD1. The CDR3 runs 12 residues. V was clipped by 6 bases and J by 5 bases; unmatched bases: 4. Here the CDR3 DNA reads TGTGCCAGCAGCTCGACAGGGAACGAGCAGTACTTC. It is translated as CASSSTGNEQYF.

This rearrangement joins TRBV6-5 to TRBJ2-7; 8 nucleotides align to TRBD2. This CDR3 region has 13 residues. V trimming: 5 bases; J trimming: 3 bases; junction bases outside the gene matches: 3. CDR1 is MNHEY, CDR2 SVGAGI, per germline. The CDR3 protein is CASSREGRYEQYF. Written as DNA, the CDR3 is TGTGCCAGCAGTCGGGAGGGCCGCTACGAGCAGTACTTC.

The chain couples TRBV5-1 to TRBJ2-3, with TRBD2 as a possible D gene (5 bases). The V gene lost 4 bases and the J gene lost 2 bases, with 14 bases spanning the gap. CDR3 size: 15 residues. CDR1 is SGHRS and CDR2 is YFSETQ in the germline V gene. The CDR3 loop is CASSQYGVTTDTQYF. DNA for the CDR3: TGCGCCAGCAGCCAATACGGGGTTACCACAGATACGCAGTATTTT.

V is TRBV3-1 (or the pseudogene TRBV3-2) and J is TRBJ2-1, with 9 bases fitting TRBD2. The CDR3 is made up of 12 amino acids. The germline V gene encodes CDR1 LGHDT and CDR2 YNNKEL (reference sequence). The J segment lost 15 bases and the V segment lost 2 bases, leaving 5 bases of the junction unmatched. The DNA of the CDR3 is TGTGCCAGCAGCCAAAGGGCGGGACTAGCGTTCTTC. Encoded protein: CASSQRAGLAFF.